What follows is one T cell receptor (beta chain) and its context. What it binds is unknown. The data were obtained in a study of T cells in localized non-small cell lung cancer. Germline lookup yields CDR1 KGHSH and CDR2 LQKENI. Trimming took 3 bases from V and 5 from J, leaving 13 bases between them. This CDR3 region has 14 residues. Overall study results and limits: Median detection of top 100 tumor clones in adjacent lung was 55 to 60 clones. The study found T cell clonality highest in uninvolved adjacent lung, above tumor. Increased T cell density in blood showed an association with longer overall survival. Sequencing covered just one tumor region, so heterogeneity cannot be ruled out.

The table came from immunoSEQ multiplex PCR; TCRdb's copy has only in-frame clones and leaves some out. The top ten clones hold about 4.5% of a sample with around 64,000 clones, 81% of them seen once. The rearrangement joins TRBV18 to TRBJ1-1; D not resolved. Sequencing used PBMCs, obtained before any cancer treatment. This TCR came from a man between 35 and 75 years old with stage II lung adenocarcinoma. This chain's CDR3 is CASSPRRGLTEAFF. The CDR3 DNA reads as TGTGCCAGCTCACCCCGGCGGGGATTGACTGAAGCTTTCTTT.